The rows below give T cell receptor beta chains drawn from one sample of a study of T cells after yellow fever vaccination. TCRdb redid the calling of the 5' RACE reads with MiXCR, one entry per CDR3 protein. The table lists a few hundred thousand distinct CDR3 sequences, about a fifth of them singletons. Source: PBMCs, taken 15 days after the yellow fever booster vaccination. Receptor source: a man aged 25 to 40 who received the YFV17D yellow fever vaccine. CDR3s include the opening cysteine and the closing phenylalanine or tryptophan. Fields, in order: clone size, J gene, D gene, V gene, CDR3 DNA, CDR3 protein. A D gene is named only where the DNA matches it firmly. Rows may omit the clone size; those that give it use once, few, many or a size class.

few	TRBJ2-1	.	TRBV20-1	TGCAGCACTGCGAAGGGCGATGAGCAGTTCTTC	CSTAKGDEQFF
.	TRBJ1-5	.	TRBV28	TGTGCCAGCAGTTTAAGGCGGGTCCGCAATCAGCCCCAGCATTTT	CASSLRRVRNQPQHF
few	TRBJ2-7	.	TRBV12-3/TRBV12-4	TGTGCCAGCTCTTGGCAGGGGGGTTACGAGCAGTACTTC	CASSWQGGYEQYF
.	TRBJ1-1	.	TRBV29-1	TGCAGCGTCCAAACCTCTTTGAACACTGAAGCTTTCTTT	CSVQTSLNTEAFF
few	TRBJ2-5	.	TRBV5-1	TGCGCCAGCAGCTTGGCAGGGGGGAGCGAGACCCAGTACTTC	CASSLAGGSETQYF
.	TRBJ2-4	TRBD1	TRBV6-1	TGTGCCAGCAGCCCCCTTCTTGGACAGGAAAACATTCAGTACTTC	CASSPLLGQENIQYF
.	TRBJ1-5	.	TRBV12-3/TRBV12-4	TGTGCCAGCAGCCCAGGCGACTTTATGCCCCAGCATTTT	CASSPGDFMPQHF
.	TRBJ1-1	.	TRBV6-6	TGTGCCAGCAGTTGGCAGAACACTGAAGCTTTCTTT	CASSWQNTEAFF
few	TRBJ2-7	TRBD1	TRBV18	TGTGCCAGCTCACCAAGCCAGGGGGAATACGAGCAGTACTTC	CASSPSQGEYEQYF
.	TRBJ2-5	TRBD2	TRBV15	TGTGCCACCAGCGCGGATGGGAGGGCCGGTTTTACCCAGTACTTC	CATSADGRAGFTQYF
.	TRBJ2-3	TRBD2	TRBV6-1	TGTGCCAGCAGTACCCCCTCTGCGGGAGCCTACACAGATACGCAGTATTTT	CASSTPSAGAYTDTQYF
.	TRBJ2-1	.	TRBV20-1	TGCAGTGCTAGGAGGGCCGGGACCCCCTACAATGAGCAGTTCTTC	CSARRAGTPYNEQFF
few	TRBJ2-6	.	TRBV9	TGTGCCAGCAGCGTAAGCGCCTCTGGGGCCAACGTCCTGACTTTC	CASSVSASGANVLTF